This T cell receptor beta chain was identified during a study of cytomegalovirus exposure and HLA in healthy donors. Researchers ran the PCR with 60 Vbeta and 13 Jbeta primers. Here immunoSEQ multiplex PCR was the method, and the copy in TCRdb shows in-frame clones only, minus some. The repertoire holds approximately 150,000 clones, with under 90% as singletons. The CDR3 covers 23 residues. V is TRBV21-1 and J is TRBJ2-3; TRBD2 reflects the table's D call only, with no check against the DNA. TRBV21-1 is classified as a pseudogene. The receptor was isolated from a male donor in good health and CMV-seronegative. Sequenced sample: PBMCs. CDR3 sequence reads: CASSKALSGTALAGGPSTDTQYF. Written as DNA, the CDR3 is TGTGCCAGCAGCAAAGCGCTTTCGGGGACAGCTCTAGCGGGAGGGCCTAGCACAGATACGCAGTATTTT.